These 21 T cell receptor beta chains came from one sample sequenced in a study of T cell responses to AZD1222 COVID-19 vaccine (dated by TCRdb to the early 2020s). The meaning of the sample's time point label: about 28 days (+/-7) after the second vaccine dose. The method was the immunoSEQ multiplex PCR assay. The clones in this table, taken by TCRdb from immuneACCESS, are in-frame only. Not every clone is retained; where verified, under half of the shortfall comes from an unresolved V gene, and the cause of the rest is unknown. Recorded for this sample are some 190,000 clones; around 90% of them occurred a single time. The ten largest clonotypes hold about 1.9% of the sample. This material consisted of peripheral blood, taken 28 days after the second AZD1222 dose. These receptors were collected from an adult who received the AZD1222 COVID-19 vaccine.

The genes are TRBV3-1 (or the pseudogene TRBV3-2) and TRBJ2-5, with D perhaps matching TRBD2 (6 bases). CDR3 size: 14 residues. Germline V gene lookup returns CDR1 LGHDT and CDR2 YNNKEL (reference sequence). Trimming pared 3 bases from V and 4 bases from J, leaving 12 bases between. The CDR3 coding sequence is TGTGCCAGCAGCCAGAGACTAGTCGGAGAGACCCAGTACTTC. This sequence encodes CASSQRLVGETQYF.

The chain links TRBV18 to TRBJ2-5; no reliable D call. V lost 5 bases and J lost 2, with 12 bases in between. CDR1 is KGHSH and CDR2 is LQKENI in the germline V gene. The CDR3 has 14 amino acids. CDR3 sequence (DNA): TGTGCCAGCTCAATAAACACCGGGCAAGAGACCCAGTACTTC. Translating it yields CASSINTGQETQYF.

There are a few counts of this clone. The chain employs TRBV10-2 and TRBJ2-7; 7 bases line up with TRBD2. J was trimmed by 0 bases and V by 2 bases; bases with no gene match: 1. CDR1 and CDR2 from the germline V gene are WSHSY and SAAADI. The CDR3 spans 14 residues. CDR3 region: CASSETSDSYEQYF. CDR3 in DNA: TGCGCCAGCAGTGAGACTAGCGACTCCTACGAGCAGTACTTC.

The chain couples TRBV7-3 to TRBJ2-7; D is undetermined. The CDR3 extends over 12 amino acids. Germline V gene data show CDR1 as SGHTA and CDR2 as FQGTGA. Trimming removed 4 bases from V and 0 bases from J, with 4 bases in between. CDR3 sequence: CASSSPSYEQYF. The CDR3 DNA follows: TGTGCCAGCAGCTCCCCCTCCTACGAGCAGTACTTC.

The V and J genes are TRBV19 and TRBJ1-5; 8 bases are shared with TRBD1. Trimming cost V 9 bases and J 4 bases; bases outside gene matches: 11. This CDR3 is built from 15 residues. Germline V gene sequence: CDR1 LNHDA, CDR2 SQIVND (reference sequence). CDR3 amino acids: CASRDRWGTNQPQHF. The CDR3, as DNA: TGTGCCAGCCGGGACAGGTGGGGCACGAATCAGCCCCAGCATTTT.

This clone was recorded once. V usage is TRBV10-3 and J usage is TRBJ2-5, with TRBD1 matching over 9 bases. The V segment lost 3 bases and the J segment 2 bases; nucleotides outside the gene matches: 4. The CDR3 loop spans 15 amino acids. CDR1 and CDR2 (germline): ENHRY, SYGVKD. The CDR3 here is CAISDADRGQETQYF. The DNA of the CDR3 is TGTGCCATCAGTGATGCGGACAGGGGTCAAGAGACCCAGTACTTC.

The chain links TRBV27 to TRBJ2-1; 14 bases match TRBD2. CDR3 size: 18 residues. Germline loops: CDR1 MNHEY, CDR2 SMNVEV (reference sequence). V trimming: 4 bases; J trimming: 6 bases; junction bases outside the gene matches: 11. CDR3 region: CASSSLTSGGAGGNEQFF. CDR3 in DNA: TGTGCCAGCAGTTCGTTGACTAGCGGGGGGGCCGGTGGCAATGAGCAGTTCTTC.

The V gene is TRBV6-6, the J gene TRBJ1-6; 8 nucleotides agree with TRBD1. The V gene's germline CDR1 is MNHNY and CDR2 SVGAGI (reference sequence). The CDR3 has 16 amino acids. Trimming took 0 bases from V and 6 from J; bases not matched to a gene: 4. The CDR3 loop is CASSYSRQGFNSPLHF. Here the CDR3 DNA reads TGTGCCAGCAGTTACTCGCGACAGGGGTTTAATTCACCCCTCCACTTT.

The J gene is TRBJ2-5, the V gene TRBV5-1; perhaps D is TRBD1 or TRBD2 (5 bases each). Germline V gene sequence: CDR1 SGHRS, CDR2 YFSETQ. This CDR3 has 13 residues. V gave up 0 bases and J gave up 3 bases, with 6 bases separating them. The chain's CDR3 is CASSLGDEETQYF. CDR3 nucleotides: TGCGCCAGCAGCTTGGGGGACGAAGAGACCCAGTACTTC.

This sequence joins TRBV3-1 (or the pseudogene TRBV3-2) and TRBJ2-1; 8 bases match TRBD2. The CDR3 is 16 amino acids. Trimming cost V 0 bases and J 7 bases; bases outside gene matches: 8. Germline V gene lookup returns CDR1 LGHDT and CDR2 YNNKEL (reference sequence). Here the CDR3 reads CASSQDVTSAGNEQFF. In nucleotides, the CDR3 is TGTGCCAGCAGCCAAGATGTGACTAGCGCTGGTAATGAGCAGTTCTTC.

The chain has TRBV5-6 and TRBJ2-5; 8 bases map to TRBD2. Germline loops: CDR1 SGHDT, CDR2 YYEEEE. Trimming cost V 2 bases and J 2 bases; bases outside gene matches: 2. The CDR3 has 14 amino acids. The CDR3 sequence is CASSFGTRQETQYF. The CDR3, as DNA: TGTGCCAGCAGCTTCGGGACTAGGCAAGAGACCCAGTACTTC.

The chain joins TRBV7-2 to TRBJ2-5; TRBD2 is a possible D gene (6 bases). This CDR3 comprises 15 residues. The germline V gene encodes CDR1 SGHTA and CDR2 FQGNSA. Trimming removed 4 bases at V and 7 bases at J, with 19 bases between. Written as DNA, the CDR3 is TGTGCCAGCAGCTCTAGCGCCTACTTATCGGGGACCCAGTACTTC. It specifies CASSSSAYLSGTQYF.

This rearrangement joins TRBV7-9 to TRBJ2-4; 11 nucleotides align to TRBD2. Looked up from germline, CDR1 is SEHNR and CDR2 is FQNEAQ (reference sequence). The CDR3 is 16 residues long. Germline trimming cut 1 base from V and 7 bases from J; bases unmatched to any gene: 6. The CDR3: CASSLGLAGGRNIQYF. CDR3 coding DNA: TGTGCCAGCAGCTTAGGGTTAGCGGGAGGGCGGAACATTCAGTACTTC.

The chain is built from TRBV9 and TRBJ2-2; TRBD2 matches at 13 bases. CDR3 length: 15 amino acids. The ends lost 3 bases at V and 7 bases at J; junction bases unmatched: 3. Germline V lookup: CDR1 SGDLS, CDR2 YYNGEE. The CDR3 sequence is CASSGTSGSGGELFF. The DNA for the CDR3 is TGTGCCAGCAGCGGGACTAGCGGGAGCGGCGGGGAGCTGTTTTTT.

The chain joins TRBV15 to TRBJ2-7; D not certain. The V end was cut by 0 bases, the J end by 2 bases, with 5 bases between. CDR1 is LNHNV, CDR2 YYDKDF, per germline (reference sequence). The CDR3 runs 13 residues. The CDR3 loop reads CATSRDPTYEQYF. DNA for the CDR3: TGTGCCACCAGCAGAGATCCCACCTACGAGCAGTACTTC. Variable domain in full (rest from reference TRBV15 and TRBJ2-7): DAMVIQNPRYQVTQFGKPVTLSCSQTLNHNVMYWYQQKSSQAPKLLFHYYDKDFNNEADTPDNFQSRRPNTSFCFLDIRSPGLGDTAMYLCATSRDPTYEQYFGPGTRLTVT.

The chain carries TRBV10-3 and TRBJ2-7; 9 bases are a match to TRBD2. The CDR3 spans 16 residues. The germline CDR1 and CDR2 sequences are ENHRY and SYGVKD. The junction had 7 bases not matched to a gene; V was cut back by 0 bases and J by 4 bases. In nucleotides, the CDR3 is TGTGCCATCAGTGAGTCGGGAGCGGGAGGAGAATACGAGCAGTACTTC. Protein: CAISESGAGGEYEQYF.

CDR3: CASSQAGQGNEKLFF. The CDR3, as DNA: TGTGCCAGCAGCCAAGCAGGACAGGGTAATGAAAAACTGTTTTTT. This chain connects TRBV28 to TRBJ1-4; 8 nucleotides agree with TRBD1. This CDR3 is built from 15 residues. Germline CDR1 MDHEN, CDR2 SYDVKM. Trimming at V came to 6 bases and at J to 4 bases, leaving 7 bases not matched to a gene.

A single count supports this clone. V gene TRBV29-1 combines with J gene TRBJ2-3, with no clear D. This CDR3 comprises 12 residues. CDR1 and CDR2 (germline): SQVTM, ANQGSEA. The germline V and J ends were trimmed by 7 bases and 4 bases, with 12 bases remaining between them. The DNA of the CDR3 is TGCAGCGCCGGTCCGGGTCCAGATACGCAGTATTTT. Encoded protein: CSAGPGPDTQYF.

V usage is TRBV27 and J usage is TRBJ2-1; possibly TRBD1 or TRBD2 for D (5 bases each). Germline V CDR1 and CDR2: MNHEY, SMNVEV (reference sequence). CDR3 length equals 14 residues. Trimming left V 3 bases short and J 0 bases short, with 6 bases between. The DNA for the CDR3 is TGTGCCAGCAGTTTTGGGGGCTCCTACAATGAGCAGTTCTTC. Protein sequence: CASSFGGSYNEQFF.

V gene TRBV5-4 combines with J gene TRBJ1-1; 8 bases fit TRBD1. The ends lost 3 bases at V and 2 bases at J; junction bases unmatched: 3. This CDR3 spans 14 amino acids. CDR1 and CDR2 (germline): SGHNT, YYREEE (reference sequence). This CDR3 reads CASSSGQGNTEAFF. DNA for the CDR3: TGTGCCAGCAGCTCTGGACAGGGTAACACTGAAGCTTTCTTT.

CDR3 in amino acids: CASSFVETQYF. The CDR3 region has the DNA TGTGCCAGCAGCTTTGTGGAGACCCAGTACTTC. V usage is TRBV7-9 and J usage is TRBJ2-5; no reliable D call. The germline V gene encodes CDR1 SEHNR and CDR2 FQNEAQ (reference sequence). This CDR3 spans 11 amino acids. Between the trimmed V and J ends, which lost 3 bases and 5 bases, there was a span of 4 bases.